This T cell receptor (beta chain) was sequenced during a study of blood T cell repertoires in COVID-19. Study in general: Samples representing acute and convalescent COVID-19 were sourced from the United States, Italy and Spain.

V was pared by 0 bases and J by 0 bases, with 5 bases between. Germline V gene sequence: CDR1 GTSNPN, CDR2 SVGIG (reference sequence). The CDR3 runs to 13 residues. Methods used by the authors: Using reference gene primer amplification, nucleated cell counts were estimated. TCRdb's table, derived via immunoSEQ multiplex PCR, lists solely in-frame clones and lacks some. From that table come the V and J calls and clone size; the DNA was used to work out D and trimming. Counted here are some 160,000 clones, over 75% occurring once; the ten biggest clones make up 6.6%. Assignment of participants to cohorts was predicated upon participant-reported clinical history.

The TCR comes from a woman between 50 and 59 years old who had recovered from COVID-19. The source material was PBMCs or T cells enriched from blood (not recorded which). The chain employs TRBV30 and TRBJ1-1; D is undetermined. The CDR3, as DNA: TGTGCCTGGAGTGTAATAGTGAACACTGAAGCTTTCTTT. Its protein is CAWSVIVNTEAFF.